The 15 T cell receptor beta chains given below trace back to one sample, sequenced in a study of blood T cell repertoires in COVID-19. TCRdb keeps only in-frame clones here, not all; method: immunoSEQ multiplex PCR. The sample yields 200,000 or so clones, 75% to 90% seen once. The specimen was peripheral blood. The source is a human donor in a cohort sampled during active COVID-19.

V and J are TRBV4-3 and TRBJ1-6; 9 bases line up with TRBD1. Germline V gene sequence: CDR1 LGHNA, CDR2 YSLEER. The CDR3 runs to 19 residues. The trim removed 1 base at V and 3 bases at J, leaving 10 bases unmatched. CDR3 loop: CASSQASGQGRDYNSPLHF. The CDR3 DNA sequence: TGCGCCAGCAGCCAAGCCTCGGGACAGGGCAGAGACTATAATTCACCCCTCCACTTT.

This clone was seen a single time. J is TRBJ2-7 and V is TRBV18; D unresolved. Per the germline V gene, CDR1 is KGHSH and CDR2 is LQKENI. The CDR3 extends over 14 amino acids. Trimming pared 0 bases from V and 2 bases from J, leaving 8 bases between. DNA of the CDR3: TGTGCCAGCTCACCACCGGCCATGGCCTACGAGCAGTACTTC. Amino acids: CASSPPAMAYEQYF.

This chain links TRBV19 with TRBJ2-6, with 7 bases matching TRBD1. The length of the CDR3 is 17 residues. V gave up 1 base and J gave up 0 bases; unmatched junction bases: 3. The germline gives CDR1 LNHDA, CDR2 SQIVND (reference sequence). The CDR3: CASSIGQGRSGANVLTF. The DNA of the CDR3 is TGTGCCAGTAGTATAGGACAGGGCCGCTCTGGGGCCAACGTCCTGACTTTC.

This chain uses TRBV6-5 with TRBJ1-2; D is undetermined. CDR1 is MNHEY and CDR2 is SVGAGI in the germline V gene. Trimming took off 0 bases at V and 8 bases at J, with 10 bases between the two ends. The CDR3 runs to 13 residues. CDR3 region: CASSYSNGVGYTF. The CDR3, as DNA: TGTGCCAGCAGTTACTCGAACGGGGTGGGCTACACCTTC.

J is TRBJ2-5 and V is TRBV6-2 or TRBV6-3, with D perhaps matching TRBD1 (5 bases). Germline V gives CDR1 MNHEY, CDR2 SVGEGT. The germline V and J ends were trimmed by 2 bases and 2 bases, with 15 bases remaining between them. The CDR3 loop spans 16 amino acids. The CDR3 sequence is CASSYLAGKGQETQYF. The DNA of the CDR3 is TGTGCCAGCAGTTACCTGGCAGGGAAGGGACAAGAGACCCAGTACTTC.

The CDR3 is CASSQAQAGYGYTF. In nucleotides, the CDR3 is TGCGCCAGCAGCCAAGCCCAGGCTGGGTATGGCTACACCTTC. This chain links TRBV4-3 with TRBJ1-2, with D unresolved. CDR1 is LGHNA, CDR2 YSLEER, per germline. The CDR3 extends over 14 amino acids. The V end lost 1 base, the J end lost 5 bases, and 11 bases lay between the germline ends.

This clone was picked up a small number of times. The J gene is TRBJ1-2, the V gene TRBV5-1, with D perhaps matching TRBD1 (6 bases). Per the germline V gene, CDR1 is SGHRS and CDR2 is YFSETQ. V lost 4 bases, J lost 1 base, and 14 bases lay in between. This CDR3 has 15 residues. CDR3 in DNA: TGCGCCAGCAGCCCACGGACAGTAAATAACTATGGCTACACCTTC. This translates into CASSPRTVNNYGYTF.

The chain combines TRBV10-3 with TRBJ1-2; D may be TRBD1 (6 bases). The V and J ends lost 3 bases and 4 bases respectively, with 12 bases between them. This CDR3 is built from 14 residues. The V gene's germline CDR1 is ENHRY and CDR2 SYGVKD. CDR3 coding DNA: TGTGCCATCAGTGAACAGGGCTCGTTCTATGGCTACACCTTC. Translation gives CAISEQGSFYGYTF.

This chain joins TRBV28 and TRBJ1-1; weak D call: TRBD1 (6 bases). This CDR3 has 12 amino acids. V was clipped by 5 bases and J by 11 bases, with 15 bases between them. CDR1 MDHEN and CDR2 SYDVKM come from the germline V gene. As DNA, the CDR3 is TGTGCCAGCAGTATAGTTGGGGGCTGGGCTTTCTTT. It translates to CASSIVGGWAFF.

This chain joins TRBV5-6 and TRBJ2-2; tentative D call: TRBD2 (6 bases). This CDR3 has 16 residues. V was cut by 1 base and J by 4 bases, with 14 bases left in between. Germline values: CDR1 SGHDT, CDR2 YYEEEE. DNA of the CDR3: TGTGCCAGCAGCTTGACGCGGGAATGGGGCACCGGGGAGCTGTTTTTT. It is translated as CASSLTREWGTGELFF.

The CDR3 loop reads CASSLLQGGASPLHF. CDR3 nucleotide sequence: TGTGCCAGCAGTTTGCTACAGGGGGGAGCTTCACCCCTCCACTTT. The V gene is TRBV28, the J gene TRBJ1-6, with 8 bases matching TRBD1. This CDR3 spans 15 amino acids. Unmatched junction bases numbered 7, after V lost 3 bases and J lost 9 bases. From germline, CDR1 is MDHEN and CDR2 SYDVKM.

The V gene is TRBV6-4, the J gene TRBJ1-5; D uncertain. Trimming removed 4 bases at V and 4 bases at J, with 8 bases between. There are 13 residues in the CDR3. Germline values: CDR1 MRHNA, CDR2 SNTAGT. This CDR3 reads CASSASVNQPQHF. The CDR3 nucleotides are TGTGCCAGCAGTGCTTCGGTAAATCAGCCCCAGCATTTT.

This sequence joins TRBV18 and TRBJ2-7; TRBD2 aligns across 11 bases. The CDR3 sequence is 14 residues long. Losses at the gene ends were 6 bases for V and 6 bases for J; bases not matched to a gene: 7. The V gene's germline CDR1 is KGHSH and CDR2 LQKENI. The CDR3 spells CASSQLAGASEQYF. The CDR3 bases are TGTGCCAGCTCTCAACTAGCGGGAGCTTCCGAGCAGTACTTC.

The chain joins TRBV6-5 to TRBJ1-3; 7 bases align to TRBD1. V gave up 6 bases and J gave up 1 base; unmatched junction bases: 6. The CDR3 is 15 amino acids. Germline V gives CDR1 MNHEY, CDR2 SVGAGI. The CDR3 loop is CASRGTGASGNTIYF. The CDR3 bases are TGTGCCAGCAGGGGTACAGGGGCTTCTGGAAACACCATATATTTT.

The V gene is TRBV9, the J gene TRBJ2-1, with 9 nucleotides matching TRBD1. There are 15 residues in the CDR3. The germline gives CDR1 SGDLS, CDR2 YYNGEE. The V segment lost 3 bases and the J segment 5 bases; nucleotides outside the gene matches: 6. The CDR3 DNA sequence: TGTGCCAGCAGCGCGCCCGGGACAGGGCACAATGAGCAGTTCTTC. Its translation is CASSAPGTGHNEQFF. The full variable domain, completed using reference TRBV9 and TRBJ2-1, is DSGVTQTPKHLITATGQRVTLRCSPRSGDLSVYWYQQSLDQGLQFLIQYYNGEERAKGNILERFSAQQFPDLHSELNLSSLELGDSALYFCASSAPGTGHNEQFFGPGTRLTVL.